The 15 T cell receptor beta chains below all came from one sample that was sequenced in a study of blood T cells in healthy people across ages. Next came a second PCR, run for about 7 to 12 cycles, which used a sample-barcoded 5' primer along with a J-beta primer mix. TCRdb re-analysed the 5' RACE reads in MiXCR, keeping a single row per CDR3 protein. Here the sample spans about 670,000 distinct CDR3 sequences, roughly half being singletons. The sequencing input was blood. Every receptor here comes from a woman older than 75 in good health.

The chain has TRBV29-1 and TRBJ2-3; 9 nucleotides line up with TRBD1. The CDR3 is 15 amino acids. CDR1 and CDR2 (germline): SQVTM, ANQGSEA. J was trimmed by 0 bases and V by 7 bases; bases with no gene match: 8. The CDR3 loop is CSAGGQGISTDTQYF. The CDR3 region has the DNA TGCAGCGCTGGTGGACAGGGGATCAGCACAGATACGCAGTATTTT.

The chain employs TRBV5-1 and TRBJ2-5, with a tentative D call TRBD2 (5 bases). Germline V gene lookup returns CDR1 SGHRS and CDR2 YFSETQ. V was cut by 0 bases and J by 5 bases, with 11 bases left in between. The CDR3 spans 14 residues. DNA for the CDR3: TGCGCCAGCAGCTTGGTCCTAGCTAGTGAGACCCAGTACTTC. Translating it yields CASSLVLASETQYF.

This clonotype was observed many times. This sequence joins TRBV13 and TRBJ2-7, with D maybe TRBD2 (5 bases). The CDR3 length is 14 residues. V shed 4 bases and J shed 3 bases, with 13 bases lying between them. Germline assignment: CDR1 PRHDT and CDR2 FYEKMQ (reference sequence). As DNA, the CDR3 is TGTGCCAGCAGCTGGACTCACGGAAACTACGAGCAGTACTTC. Translation: CASSWTHGNYEQYF.

The chain links TRBV5-6 to TRBJ2-1; 8 bases map to TRBD2. The V segment lost 4 bases and the J segment 9 bases; nucleotides outside the gene matches: 12. This CDR3 is 15 amino acids long. The germline V gene has CDR1 SGHDT and CDR2 YYEEEE. For the CDR3, the DNA is TGTGCCAGCAGCAGACTACTAGCGGTGGTTAGTGAGCAGTTCTTC. Translating gives CASSRLLAVVSEQFF.

V and J are TRBV28 and TRBJ1-2; D gene uncertain. CDR3 length equals 14 residues. V was pared by 2 bases and J by 0 bases, with 7 bases between. Germline assignment: CDR1 MDHEN and CDR2 SYDVKM. CDR3 in DNA: TGTGCCAGCAGTTTACTCAACTCTAACTATGGCTACACCTTC. Translated: CASSLLNSNYGYTF.

This clonotype was recorded at least ten times. This chain uses TRBV5-1 with TRBJ2-1; D unresolved. The ends were cut back, 0 bases at V and 10 bases at J, with 8 bases in the middle. CDR1 and CDR2 (germline): SGHRS, YFSETQ. There are 12 residues in the CDR3. The CDR3 DNA sequence: TGCGCCAGCAGCTTGGGACGATGGGAGCAGTTCTTC. Its translation is CASSLGRWEQFF.

This clonotype was counted at least ten times. The chain has TRBV5-1 and TRBJ2-1; TRBD1 is a possible D gene (6 bases). This CDR3 contains 14 residues. The germline V gene encodes CDR1 SGHRS and CDR2 YFSETQ. V lost 1 base and J 8 bases, leaving 13 bases between the germline ends. Here the CDR3 DNA reads TGCGCCAGCAGCTTGCGGGACACTTCCTATGAGCAGTTCTTC. Translation gives CASSLRDTSYEQFF. Drawing the rest from reference TRBV5-1 and TRBJ2-1, the complete variable domain is KAGVTQTPRYLIKTRGQQVTLSCSPISGHRSVSWYQQTPGQGLQFLFEYFSETQRNKGNFPGRFSGRQFSNSRSEMNVSTLELGDSALYLCASSLRDTSYEQFFGPGTRLTVL.

The V gene is TRBV7-9, the J gene TRBJ2-1, with D unresolved. CDR1 SEHNR and CDR2 FQNEAQ come from the germline V gene (reference sequence). The length of the CDR3 is 13 residues. V lost 3 bases, J lost 6 bases, and 9 bases lay in between. Here the CDR3 reads CASSFGQFNEQFF. The CDR3 coding sequence is TGTGCCAGCAGCTTCGGGCAATTCAATGAGCAGTTCTTC. Looking up the rest from reference TRBV7-9 and TRBJ2-1 gives the full variable domain: DTGVSQNPRHKITKRGQNVTFRCDPISEHNRLYWYRQTLGQGPEFLTYFQNEAQLEKSRLLSDRFSAERPKGSFSTLEIQRTEQGDSAMYLCASSFGQFNEQFFGPGTRLTVL.

This chain joins TRBV19 and TRBJ2-5; D perhaps matches TRBD1 (6 bases). V gave up 4 bases and J gave up 1 base, with 10 bases separating them. Germline V gives CDR1 LNHDA, CDR2 SQIVND (reference sequence). The CDR3 runs to 14 residues. This CDR3 is CASSTQGIQETQYF. The CDR3 DNA follows: TGTGCCAGTAGTACCCAGGGGATCCAAGAGACCCAGTACTTC.

A word on this clonotype: Since a much larger clone is just one base distant, this may be a read error. The chain employs TRBV6-6 and TRBJ2-3; TRBD2 aligns across 7 bases. Germline V lookup: CDR1 MNHNY, CDR2 SVGAGI (reference sequence). This CDR3 is built from 15 residues. The CDR3 is CVSSSTSGTKDTQYF. The DNA for the CDR3 is TGTGTCAGCAGTTCAACTTCCGGGACTAAAGATACGCAGTATTTT.

The CDR3 DNA is TGTGCCAGCAGTTTAAGGGAGCTGGAGCAGTACTTC. Translation gives CASSLRELEQYF. The V call is TRBV28, the J call TRBJ2-7, with TRBD2 as a possible D gene (5 bases). Germline values: CDR1 MDHEN, CDR2 SYDVKM. This CDR3 is built from 12 residues. V lost 2 bases, J lost 7 bases, and 9 bases lay in between.

The rearrangement links TRBV5-1 to TRBJ2-1; possible D gene TRBD1, 6 bases. Germline CDR1 is SGHRS and CDR2 is YFSETQ. The CDR3 spans 11 residues. Trimming stripped 3 bases from V and 12 bases from J, with 10 bases between. The CDR3 protein is CASSWDTLQFF. CDR3 in DNA: TGCGCCAGCAGCTGGGACACCCTGCAGTTCTTC.

The V call is TRBV3-1, the J call TRBJ1-1, with TRBD1 matching 8 bases. Germline lookup yields CDR1 LGHDT and CDR2 YNNKEL (reference sequence). With V trimmed by 3 bases and J by 8 bases, 8 bases remained unmatched. The CDR3 is 14 residues long. CDR3 in DNA: TGTGCCAGCAGCCAGAACGACAGGGGTGGGGAAGCTTTCTTT. Its protein product is CASSQNDRGGEAFF.

This rearrangement joins TRBV28 to TRBJ2-7, with D perhaps matching TRBD1 (6 bases). Trimming removed 2 bases from V and 4 bases from J, with 15 bases in between. The CDR3 runs to 15 residues. CDR1 MDHEN and CDR2 SYDVKM come from the germline V gene. The CDR3 spells CASSLKAGQGYEQYF. The CDR3 DNA follows: TGTGCCAGCAGTTTAAAGGCCGGGCAGGGGTACGAGCAGTACTTC.

With regard to this clonotype: A read error is possible here, since a much larger clone lies one base away. V and J are TRBV12-3 or TRBV12-4 and TRBJ2-5, with 10 bases that match TRBD1. CDR3 length equals 14 residues. The CDR3 nucleotides are TGTGCCAGAAGTTCCCGGACAGGGGGGGAGACCCAGTACTTC. Protein: CARSSRTGGETQYF.